This is a list of T cell receptor beta chains from one sample in a study of T cell responses to AZD1222 COVID-19 vaccine. TCRdb keeps only in-frame clones here, not all; method: immunoSEQ multiplex PCR. The sample comprises fewer than 110,000 clones, roughly 88% of which are singletons, and 20% to 25% rests with the top ten. Sample: peripheral blood, taken on day 0 of AZD1222 vaccination. Source of these receptors: an adult in good health. Both conserved end residues are trimmed from each CDR3. Fields, in order: V gene, clone size, CDR3 length, J gene, D gene, CDR3 protein. D genes are given only for firm matches. Only part of the rows carry a size: once, few, many, or a class if the clone is expanded.

TRBV5-1	-	13	TRBJ2-7	TRBD1	ASSPTTGSSYEQY
TRBV5-4	-	13	TRBJ1-2	TRBD1	ASSLGGQGAYGYT
TRBV10-3	once	13	TRBJ1-2	-	AISVRDTTNYGYT
TRBV5-1	-	10	TRBJ1-1	-	ASSWENTEAF
TRBV19	-	12	TRBJ1-5	TRBD1	ASVGQGGNQPQH
TRBV19	-	14	TRBJ1-5	-	ASSIGTAYSNQPQH
TRBV4-1	-	14	TRBJ1-5	TRBD1	ASSHQDRGGNQPQH
TRBV7-9	-	11	TRBJ1-2	-	ASSPSQISGYT
TRBV6-5	-	12	TRBJ1-1	TRBD1	ASGTGERHTEAF
TRBV18	once	12	TRBJ2-1	-	ASSGPPGTNEQF
TRBV4-1	-	13	TRBJ1-1	-	ASSQETGRGTEAF
TRBV11-2	-	12	TRBJ1-3	-	ASSLDPSGNTIY
TRBV7-9	-	12	TRBJ1-5	TRBD1	ASSLTGGSQPQH
TRBV5-4	-	12	TRBJ1-2	-	ASSPVQPNYGYT
TRBV13	-	13	TRBJ2-2	-	ASSSRSGITGELF
TRBV7-9	-	14	TRBJ1-2	-	ASSLVGGDRSYGYT
TRBV6-2/TRBV6-3	-	14	TRBJ2-7	-	ASSYPRLLPAYEQY
TRBV9	-	12	TRBJ1-1	-	ASSVAGHNTEAF
TRBV5-1	-	12	TRBJ2-7	-	ASSLASTSYEQY
TRBV2	-	10	TRBJ2-7	-	ASGADYYEQY
TRBV19	-	13	TRBJ2-2	TRBD2	ASSATSTYTGELF
TRBV6-5	-	11	TRBJ1-1	-	ASTQPGIRVAF
TRBV4-2	-	14	TRBJ1-3	TRBD1	ASSQRQGGTGNTIY
TRBV4-3	-	11	TRBJ1-6	-	ASSQSGDSPLH
TRBV7-9	-	13	TRBJ1-5	TRBD1	ASSPGTGGNQPQH
TRBV24-1	-	12	TRBJ1-2	-	ATSDSTDSYGYT
TRBV4-3	-	12	TRBJ1-6	-	ASSQEQGNSPLH
TRBV7-2	-	15	TRBJ1-5	TRBD1	ASSQTAGGEGNQPQH
TRBV5-5	-	12	TRBJ2-7	-	ASSLAFGGLEQY
TRBV5-1	-	10	TRBJ2-1	-	ASSSNTPEQF